This TCR beta chain appears in the sequencing data of a study of T cells in Graves' hyperthyroidism and ophthalmopathy. Overall study: Peripheral blood collection took place at initial diagnosis, before any treatment.

Ophthalmopathy patients had moderate-to-severe active disease, CAS ≥3, NOSPECS ≥4, and disease duration under 3 months. The source of the PBMCs was 9.5 to 10 ml of fresh peripheral blood. This clonotype was counted ten times or more. The antigen remains unidentified. The investigators amplified TCR beta CDR3 regions from RNA transcripts. The HTBI primer set drove a first-round RT-PCR of the TCR CDR3. Each CDR3 protein is one row after TCRdb ran MiXCR on the multiplex PCR reads. The sample lists 200,000 to 250,000 distinct CDR3 sequences; about 25% were seen once. The V and J ends lost 2 bases and 6 bases respectively, with 13 bases between them. CDR3 length: 14 residues. Study-wide findings and caveats: Expanded thyroid clonotypes (above 0.001) were mostly also found in blood.

Sample: blood. The chain links TRBV12-3 or TRBV12-4 to TRBJ1-2; D remains unclear. This receptor was obtained from a woman aged 40-49 years with Graves' ophthalmopathy. This CDR3 is CASSLFTIGDGYTF. CDR3 in DNA: TGTGCCAGCAGTTTATTTACCATCGGGGATGGCTACACCTTC.